The 17 T cell receptor beta chains below come from one sample, sequenced in a study of shared clonotypes between healthy human individuals. Sequenced by immunoSEQ multiplex PCR; TCRdb stores in-frame clones only, minus some. Of over 300,000 clones in the sample, over 75% were seen once. The specimen was memory CD8+ T cells sorted from blood. Subset indicated: CD45RO+ cells pooled with CCR7-negative TemRA cells. These receptors all come from a man younger than 35 in good health.

This clone is labeled as medium-sized (0.01 to 0.1%). An end of the junction differs from the germline gene, which may be a read error. The CDR3 region has the DNA TGTGCCAGCGGTGAAACAGGTGACTCCTATAATTCACCCCTCCACTTT. This sequence encodes CASGETGDSYNSPLHF. The chain employs TRBV2 and TRBJ1-6; possibly TRBD1 for D (5 bases). This CDR3 has 16 residues. Germline V lookup: CDR1 SNHLY, CDR2 FYNNEI.

This sequence joins TRBV7-8 and TRBJ2-7; 8 positions agree with TRBD1. The CDR3 has 15 amino acids. Germline assignment: CDR1 SGHVS and CDR2 FQNEAQ. Trimming at V came to 4 bases and at J to 1 base, leaving 6 bases not matched to a gene. CDR3 sequence reads: CASSSPGQASYEQYF. CDR3 DNA sequence: TGTGCCAGCAGCTCGCCGGGACAGGCTTCCTACGAGCAGTACTTC.

The chain recombines TRBV19 with TRBJ2-1; 10 bases map to TRBD2. Germline V gives CDR1 LNHDA, CDR2 SQIVND (reference sequence). J lost 9 bases, V lost 2 bases, and 7 bases had no gene match. This CDR3 region has 15 residues. CDR3 residues: CASSIQSGRAPEQFF. CDR3 nucleotide sequence: TGTGCCAGTAGTATACAGAGCGGGAGGGCCCCTGAGCAGTTCTTC.

This chain joins TRBV6-5 and TRBJ2-5; D is possibly TRBD2 (6 bases). The germline V gene encodes CDR1 MNHEY and CDR2 SVGAGI. The CDR3 sequence is 15 residues long. The V end lost 6 bases, the J end lost 5 bases, and 19 bases lay between the germline ends. CDR3 in DNA: TGTGCCAGCAGCCGCACGTGGCTAGCGAGCGAGACCCAGTACTTC. Its translation: CASSRTWLASETQYF.

The genes are TRBV4-1 and TRBJ2-1, with TRBD2 as a possible D gene (5 bases). Germline V gene sequence: CDR1 MGHRA, CDR2 YSYEKL. V dropped 1 base and J dropped 7 bases, with 8 bases sitting between them. This CDR3 has 13 residues. The CDR3 loop reads CASSQGGGNEQFF. The CDR3 DNA follows: TGCGCCAGCAGCCAAGGAGGCGGGAATGAGCAGTTCTTC.

In DNA form, the CDR3 reads TGTGCCAGCAGCTCCTTGGCGGGGGGGTCCTACGAGCAGTACTTC. Its translation: CASSSLAGGSYEQYF. V and J are TRBV2 and TRBJ2-7; TRBD2 matches 9 bases. V gave up 6 bases and J gave up 1 base; unmatched junction bases: 7. This CDR3 contains 15 residues. Looked up from germline, CDR1 is SNHLY and CDR2 is FYNNEI.

As to this clone: The same CDR3 can be traced to other DNA sequences in this sample. The J gene is TRBJ1-5, the V gene TRBV5-5, with 10 bases matching TRBD1. Germline assignment: CDR1 SGHKS and CDR2 YYEKEE (reference sequence). This CDR3 is built from 15 residues. V dropped 4 bases and J dropped 6; count of bases not matched to a gene: 7. In nucleotides, the CDR3 is TGTGCCAGCAGCCTCGGGACAGGGGAGGGTCAGCCCCAGCATTTT. It is translated as CASSLGTGEGQPQHF. The variable domain in full, with the rest retrieved from reference TRBV5-5 and TRBJ1-5, is DAGVTQSPTHLIKTRGQQVTLRCSPISGHKSVSWYQQVLGQGPQFIFQYYEKEERGRGNFPDRFSARQFPNYSSELNVNALLLGDSALYLCASSLGTGEGQPQHFGDGTRLSIL.

This sequence joins TRBV27 and TRBJ1-5; D gene uncertain. Trimming removed 0 bases from V and 0 bases from J, with 9 bases in between. Germline CDR1 is MNHEY and CDR2 is SMNVEV (reference sequence). The CDR3 runs to 16 residues. CDR3 region: CASSLSGGISNQPQHF. CDR3 bases: TGTGCCAGCAGTTTATCTGGAGGGATTAGCAATCAGCCCCAGCATTTT.

CDR3 amino acids: CASSPRTGREETQYF. In nucleotides, the CDR3 is TGTGCCAGCAGCCCCCGGACAGGAAGAGAAGAGACCCAGTACTTC. J is TRBJ2-5 and V is TRBV7-9, with 7 bases identical to TRBD1. Germline V lookup: CDR1 SEHNR, CDR2 FQNEAQ (reference sequence). The CDR3 is 15 residues long. J was trimmed by 3 bases and V by 5 bases; bases with no gene match: 9.

The chain uses TRBV7-8 and TRBJ1-1; D gene ambiguous. V lost 0 bases to trimming and J lost 0 bases, with 14 bases between them. The germline V gene has CDR1 SGHVS and CDR2 FQNEAQ. CDR3 length: 17 amino acids. In DNA, the CDR3 is TGTGCCAGCAGCTTAGCGACCGAGGGATTCGTGAACACTGAAGCTTTCTTT. Translation gives CASSLATEGFVNTEAFF.

The chain uses TRBV7-9 and TRBJ1-6; no firm D call. With 1 base removed from V and 6 bases from J, the gap between germline ends came to 10 bases. This CDR3 region has 15 residues. Germline loops: CDR1 SEHNR, CDR2 FQNEAQ (reference sequence). The CDR3 here is CASSLGPGRNSPLHF. DNA for the CDR3: TGTGCCAGCAGCTTAGGGCCAGGCCGTAATTCACCCCTCCACTTT.

The chain employs TRBV7-9 and TRBJ1-3; D is uncertain. This CDR3 contains 14 residues. Trimming took 7 bases from V and 0 from J, leaving 10 bases between them. CDR1 SEHNR and CDR2 FQNEAQ come from the germline V gene (reference sequence). The CDR3 nucleotides read TGTGCCAGCAACAAAAAGTTCTCTGGAAACACCATATATTTT. Protein product: CASNKKFSGNTIYF.

For the CDR3, the DNA is TGTGCCAGCAGTCCCGTCTTCGTACAGGGAGCGAACACCGGGGAGCTGTTTTTT. This gives the protein CASSPVFVQGANTGELFF. The chain uses TRBV27 and TRBJ2-2, with a possible D match to TRBD1 (6 bases). The CDR3 covers 18 residues. Germline V gene data show CDR1 as MNHEY and CDR2 as SMNVEV (reference sequence). Trimming removed 5 bases at V and 0 bases at J, with 19 bases between.

The V call is TRBV27, the J call TRBJ1-2; 7 nucleotides agree with TRBD1. This CDR3 region has 13 residues. Trimming at V came to 6 bases and at J to 6 bases, leaving 7 bases not matched to a gene. Germline V CDR1 and CDR2: MNHEY, SMNVEV (reference sequence). As DNA, the CDR3 is TGTGCCAGCAGAATATCGACAGGGCATGGCTACACCTTC. It codes for CASRISTGHGYTF.

V and J are TRBV6-5 and TRBJ2-7; D gene unclear. This CDR3 region has 13 residues. Germline loops: CDR1 MNHEY, CDR2 SVGAGI. V was cut by 2 bases and J by 1 base, with 6 bases left in between. The CDR3 nucleotides are TGTGCCAGCAGTTACGACATTTCCTACGAGCAGTACTTC. Protein: CASSYDISYEQYF.

The chain is built from TRBV6-5 and TRBJ1-1, with 9 bases that match TRBD1. This CDR3 has 12 amino acids. J was trimmed by 6 bases and V by 6 bases; bases with no gene match: 2. Looked up from germline, CDR1 is MNHEY and CDR2 is SVGAGI. CDR3 sequence reads: CASRRQGAEAFF. CDR3 bases: TGTGCCAGCAGGAGACAGGGGGCTGAAGCTTTCTTT.

This clone was seen a handful of times. The chain uses TRBV4-1 and TRBJ2-5; perhaps D is TRBD1 or TRBD2 (7 bases each). The germline CDR1 and CDR2 sequences are MGHRA and YSYEKL. This CDR3 contains 16 residues. The V end was cut by 3 bases, the J end by 3 bases, with 17 bases between. The CDR3, as DNA: TGCGCCAGCAGCCAGGAGACAGGGACTATTAAAGAGACCCAGTACTTC. This sequence encodes CASSQETGTIKETQYF.